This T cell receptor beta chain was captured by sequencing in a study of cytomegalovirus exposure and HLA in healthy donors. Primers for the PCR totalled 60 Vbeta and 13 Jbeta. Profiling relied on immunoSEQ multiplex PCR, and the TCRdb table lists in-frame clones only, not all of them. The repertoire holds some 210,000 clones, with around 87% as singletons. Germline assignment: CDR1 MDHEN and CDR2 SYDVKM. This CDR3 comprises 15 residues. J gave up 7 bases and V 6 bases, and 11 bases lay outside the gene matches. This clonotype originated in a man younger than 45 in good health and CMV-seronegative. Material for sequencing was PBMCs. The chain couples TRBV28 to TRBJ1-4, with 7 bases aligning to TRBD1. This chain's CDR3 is CASSLPRGAGEKLFF. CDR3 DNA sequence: TGTGCCAGCAGCCTTCCCAGGGGGGCGGGTGAAAAACTGTTTTTT.